This T cell receptor beta chain was sequenced in a study of blood T cell repertoires in COVID-19. About the research overall: PBMCs, B-cell-depleted T cells, or T cells were the source of the cDNA or gDNA that made up the material.

The method was immunoSEQ multiplex PCR; TCRdb's version includes in-frame clones alone and lacks a portion of them. The table shows approximately 210,000 clones, with 83% occurring only once. CDR1 and CDR2 (germline): SGHTA, FQGNSA. V lost 5 bases to trimming and J lost 0 bases, with 11 bases between them. This CDR3 has 15 residues. The material sequenced was peripheral blood. This sequence originates from a man between 45 and 60 years old with active or convalescent COVID-19. This rearrangement joins TRBV7-2 to TRBJ1-3, with D tentatively TRBD1 (5 bases). CDR3 sequence (DNA): TGTGCCAGCAGCCCCAGGGTTAGCTCTGGAAACACCATATATTTT. Amino acid sequence: CASSPRVSSGNTIYF.